This TCR beta chain appears in the sequencing data of a study of immune characterization of retroperitoneal liposarcoma. TCRdb used MiXCR to reprocess the PCR reads, holding one entry per CDR3 protein. Of about 10,000 distinct CDR3 sequences detected, about 20% appear once; the ten largest clones hold around 9.3%. Sequenced input: blood. This clonotype was sampled from a female donor with retroperitoneal liposarcoma.

The CDR3 DNA reads as TGTGCCAGCAGTCGGGAGGCAGAGGGAATATACGAGCAGTACTTC. Protein sequence: CASSREAEGIYEQYF. The chain uses TRBV6-1 and TRBJ2-7, with TRBD2 identical over 7 bases. The CDR3 contains 15 residues. Germline V gene sequence: CDR1 MNHNS, CDR2 SASEGT. V trimming: 5 bases; J trimming: 4 bases; junction bases outside the gene matches: 11.